Below, one T cell receptor (beta chain) is given with its context. The ends were cut back, 1 base at V and 8 bases at J, with 13 bases in the middle. This CDR3 comprises 14 residues. Germline CDR1 reads SGHDT; CDR2 reads YYEEEE. The sample originates from a study of shared T cell receptors in the human thymus. The protocol was immunoSEQ multiplex PCR, while the TCRdb copy is restricted to in-frame clones and leaves out a portion. The sample holds some 700,000 clones; 80% to 90% are singletons and the top ten take around 0.01%. These data were also reused for a study on human thymus T cells. That source adds: Donor material was obtained from healthy Finnish infants undergoing corrective surgery for congenital heart defects. Resections from corrective heart surgery supplied the thymus tissue. Across thymic and blood repertoires, the usage of V and J genes appeared to be biased.

The TCR originated in a girl in the first two years of life with a congenital heart defect. The J gene is TRBJ2-1, the V gene TRBV5-6; TRBD2 is a possible D gene (7 bases). The material sequenced was thymocytes. The CDR3 sequence is CASSLLGGEDEQFF. CDR3 nucleotides: TGTGCCAGCAGCTTGTTAGGGGGGGAAGATGAGCAGTTCTTC.